The TCR beta chain under discussion was sequenced for a study of cytotoxic CD8 clonotypes in ibrutinib-treated CLL. Study results and caveats: Clonality went up at ibrutinib response and then declined back toward baseline at progression. Baseline clonality, above age-matched healthy donor levels, tracked circulating CD8+ T-cell counts.

Germline-derived CDR1 and CDR2 are MDHEN and SYDVKM. CDR3 length: 16 residues. The ends were cut back, 11 bases at V and 2 bases at J, with 22 bases in the middle. Only in-frame clones appear in the TCRdb table, and some are missing; sequencing was by immunoSEQ multiplex PCR. The sample holds some 200,000 clones, about 75% seen once. Worth noting for this clone: No antigen is known for it.

The rearrangement links TRBV28 to TRBJ1-3, with D possibly matching TRBD1 (6 bases). The source was PBMCs, collected after 12 months of ibrutinib treatment. The receptor comes from a human donor with chronic lymphocytic leukemia. CDR3 protein: CAANGQSIFAGNTIYF. CDR3 sequence (DNA): TGTGCCGCCAACGGACAGTCCATTTTTGCTGGAAACACCATATATTTT.